The subject of this entry is one TCR beta chain. The antigen is undetermined. The data derive from a study of cytomegalovirus exposure and HLA in healthy donors. Whole-study results and caveats: The study flagged some 170 TCR beta chains as cytomegalovirus-associated.

Germline CDR1 and CDR2: MNHEY and SVGAGI. The CDR3 spans 13 residues. Germline trimming cut 5 bases from V and 3 bases from J; bases unmatched to any gene: 0. In the PCR, 60 Vbeta and 13 Jbeta primers were used. The table came from immunoSEQ multiplex PCR; TCRdb's copy has only in-frame clones and leaves some out. Here the sample spans under 200,000 clones, around 86% being singletons. This rearrangement joins TRBV6-5 to TRBJ1-1; 10 nucleotides align to TRBD1. The source of this sequence is a girl aged 2-10 years in good health and CMV-seropositive. The sequencing input was PBMCs. CDR3: CASSGTGDTEAFF. The CDR3 DNA reads as TGTGCCAGCAGTGGGACAGGGGACACTGAAGCTTTCTTT.